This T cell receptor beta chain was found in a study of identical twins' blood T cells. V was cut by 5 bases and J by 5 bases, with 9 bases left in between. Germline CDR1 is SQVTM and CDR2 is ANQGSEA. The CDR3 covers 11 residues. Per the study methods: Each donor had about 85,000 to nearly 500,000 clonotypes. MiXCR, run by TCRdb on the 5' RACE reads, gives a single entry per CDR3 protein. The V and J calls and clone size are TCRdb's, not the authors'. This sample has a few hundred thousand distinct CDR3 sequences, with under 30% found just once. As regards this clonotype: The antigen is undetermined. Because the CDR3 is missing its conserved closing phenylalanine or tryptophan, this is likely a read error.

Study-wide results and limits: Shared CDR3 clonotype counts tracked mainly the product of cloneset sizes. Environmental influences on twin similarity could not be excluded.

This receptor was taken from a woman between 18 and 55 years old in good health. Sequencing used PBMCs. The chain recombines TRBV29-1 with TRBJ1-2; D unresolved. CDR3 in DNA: TGCAGCGTTAGGTGGGGTTATGGCTACACCCTC. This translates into CSVRWGYGYTL.